The sequence of this T cell receptor beta chain was determined in a study of control samples from healthy donors and cancer patients. Assay: immunoSEQ multiplex PCR; the TCRdb copy retains only in-frame clones and omits some. Of about 84,000 clones listed, around 92% are singletons. Trimming left V 4 bases short and J 1 base short, with 14 bases between. This CDR3 has 16 amino acids. CDR1 and CDR2 from the germline V gene are SEHNR and FQNEAQ (reference sequence). The chain is built from TRBV7-9 and TRBJ1-3; D may be TRBD1 (5 bases). The sample comprised blood. The receptor was derived from a middle-aged man in good health. The CDR3 spells CASSSSGGKSGNTIYF. CDR3 nucleotides: TGTGCCAGCAGCTCCAGCGGGGGGAAGTCTGGAAACACCATATATTTT.